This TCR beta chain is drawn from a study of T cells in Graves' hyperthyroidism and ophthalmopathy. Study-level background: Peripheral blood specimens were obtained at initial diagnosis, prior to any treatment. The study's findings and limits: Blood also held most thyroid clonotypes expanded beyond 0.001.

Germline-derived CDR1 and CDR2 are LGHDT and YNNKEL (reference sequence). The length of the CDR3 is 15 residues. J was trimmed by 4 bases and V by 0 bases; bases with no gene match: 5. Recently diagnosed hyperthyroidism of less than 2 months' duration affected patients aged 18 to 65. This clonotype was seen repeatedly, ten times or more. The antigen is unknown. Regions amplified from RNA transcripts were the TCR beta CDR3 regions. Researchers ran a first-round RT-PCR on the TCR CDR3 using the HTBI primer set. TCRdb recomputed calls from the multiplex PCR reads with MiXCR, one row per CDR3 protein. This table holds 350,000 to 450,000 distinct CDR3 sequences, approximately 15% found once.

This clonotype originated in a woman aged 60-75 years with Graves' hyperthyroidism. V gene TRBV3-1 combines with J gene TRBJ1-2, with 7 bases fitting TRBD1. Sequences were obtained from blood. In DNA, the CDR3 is TGTGCCAGCAGCCAAGATAGACAGGGCCTCTATGGCTACACCTTC. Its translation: CASSQDRQGLYGYTF.